These T cell receptor beta chains were read from a single sample in a study of CD8+CD57+ T cells in acquired aplastic anemia. TCRdb called the reads again in MiXCR, with one record for every CDR3 protein. The sample records 150,000 to 200,000 distinct CDR3 sequences, about half being singletons. Sequenced: sorted CD4+, CD8+, or CD8+CD57+ T cells (not recorded which) from PBMCs. The source is a human donor in good health. Each CDR3 is given with its conserved first and last residue. A D gene is named only where the DNA matches it firmly. Size values are once, few and many counts, or a class for expanded clones, and some rows have none.

clone size	D gene	V gene	J gene	CDR3 protein	CDR3 DNA
NA	TRBD1	TRBV2	TRBJ2-5	CASSRQRTGFETQYF	TGTGCCAGCAGTCGACAGAGGACAGGGTTCGAGACCCAGTACTTC
few	TRBD1	TRBV4-1	TRBJ2-2	CASSHPGTGDTGELFF	TGCGCCAGCAGCCACCCCGGGACAGGGGACACCGGGGAGCTGTTTTTT
NA	TRBD1	TRBV20-1	TRBJ1-6	CSANPGQGNSPLHF	TGCAGTGCTAATCCGGGACAGGGGAATTCACCCCTCCACTTT
many	NA	TRBV5-8	TRBJ2-1	CASSLGRPYNEQFF	TGTGCCAGCAGCTTGGGCCGGCCATACAATGAGCAGTTCTTC
NA	NA	TRBV2	TRBJ1-2	CASSDAQHYGYTF	TGTGCCAGCAGTGACGCGCAACATTATGGCTACACCTTC
many	NA	TRBV3-1	TRBJ2-7	CASSQGLWGHYEQYF	TGTGCCAGCAGCCAAGGTCTCTGGGGCCACTACGAGCAGTACTTC
NA	NA	TRBV5-1	TRBJ2-1	CASSLAPPYNEQFF	TGCGCCAGCAGCTTGGCCCCCCCTTACAATGAGCAGTTCTTC
NA	TRBD1	TRBV18	TRBJ1-2	CASSPGQGPNYGYTF	TGTGCCAGCTCTCCAGGACAGGGCCCTAACTATGGCTACACCTTC
NA	NA	TRBV19	TRBJ1-1	CASSMRITEAFF	TGTGCCAGTAGTATGAGGATAACTGAAGCTTTCTTT
NA	TRBD1	TRBV2	TRBJ1-5	CASSYRQGGNQPQHF	TGTGCCAGCAGTTACCGACAGGGTGGCAATCAGCCCCAGCATTTT
NA	TRBD2	TRBV20-1	TRBJ2-1	CSARGAGAPYNEQFF	TGCAGTGCTAGAGGAGCGGGGGCACCCTACAATGAGCAGTTCTTC
NA	TRBD1	TRBV11-2	TRBJ2-5	CASSLGTGKGETQYF	TGTGCCAGCAGCCTAGGGACAGGGAAGGGAGAGACCCAGTACTTC
NA	TRBD1	TRBV30	TRBJ1-2	CAWNPQGTGGSGYTF	TGTGCCTGGAACCCCCAGGGGACAGGGGGTTCTGGCTATACCTTC
NA	TRBD1	TRBV20-1	TRBJ2-1	CSATSGQVYNEQFF	TGCAGTGCTACATCGGGACAGGTCTACAATGAGCAGTTCTTC
NA	NA	TRBV7-8	TRBJ2-1	CASSPHSNEQFF	TGTGCCAGCAGCCCCCACAGCAATGAGCAGTTCTTC
few	NA	TRBV19	TRBJ1-1	CASTGQTRSDEAFF	TGTGCCAGTACAGGACAGACAAGATCCGATGAAGCTTTCTTT
NA	TRBD1	TRBV18	TRBJ1-2	CASSAGQGGYTF	TGTGCCAGCTCAGCCGGACAGGGTGGCTACACCTTC
few	TRBD1	TRBV15	TRBJ1-5	CATSVGRGGGQPQHF	TGTGCCACCAGCGTTGGGAGAGGGGGCGGACAGCCCCAGCATTTT
NA	NA	TRBV6-1	TRBJ1-2	CASDTRQSNYGYTF	TGTGCCAGCGATACCCGACAGTCTAACTATGGCTACACCTTC
many	NA	TRBV7-9	TRBJ2-3	CASSLERSAGSTDTQYF	TGTGCCAGCAGCTTAGAGCGGTCGGCAGGGAGCACAGATACGCAGTATTTT
NA	NA	TRBV20-1	TRBJ1-2	CSAHTSNYGYTF	TGCAGTGCGCACACTTCCAACTATGGCTACACCTTC
NA	NA	TRBV12-3/TRBV12-4	TRBJ1-5	CASRAGTYSNQPQHF	TGTGCCAGCAGGGCCGGGACATATAGCAATCAGCCCCAGCATTTT
few	NA	TRBV15	TRBJ1-6	CATRTRTTGSPLHF	TGTGCCACCAGGACAAGGACAACGGGTTCACCCCTCCACTTT
NA	NA	TRBV2	TRBJ1-1	CASTLSDTEAFF	TGTGCCAGCACGCTCTCGGACACTGAAGCTTTCTTT
NA	NA	TRBV6-5	TRBJ1-5	CASSYDSSFNQPQHF	TGTGCCAGCAGTTACGATTCCAGCTTCAATCAGCCCCAGCATTTT
NA	NA	TRBV11-1	TRBJ2-7	CASSLDGTGAGSYEQYF	TGTGCCAGCAGCTTAGACGGGACGGGGGCTGGATCCTACGAGCAGTACTTC
NA	NA	TRBV6-6	TRBJ2-7	CASSSGGGFYEQYF	TGTGCCAGCAGTTCTGGGGGGGGCTTTTACGAGCAGTACTTC
once	NA	TRBV2	TRBJ1-5	CASRAGTAINQPQHF	TGTGCCAGCAGGGCTGGGACGGCCATCAATCAGCCCCAGCATTTT
many	NA	TRBV19	TRBJ1-5	CASRAGTQLPGPQHF	TGTGCCAGTAGAGCGGGGACCCAACTCCCCGGGCCCCAGCATTTT
many	TRBD1	TRBV7-3	TRBJ1-3	CASSPGQVSGNTIYF	TGTGCCAGCAGCCCGGGACAGGTCTCTGGAAACACCATATATTTT
NA	NA	TRBV2	TRBJ1-5	CASSSEGVQPQHF	TGTGCCAGCAGTTCAGAGGGGGTTCAGCCCCAGCATTTT
NA	NA	TRBV4-1	TRBJ2-7	CASSQRDPDEQYF	TGCGCCAGCAGCCAACGGGACCCCGACGAGCAGTACTTC
many	TRBD2	TRBV20-1	TRBJ2-3	CSAKKQAGVTDTQYF	TGCAGTGCGAAAAAACAGGCGGGGGTCACAGATACGCAGTATTTT
many	TRBD1	TRBV2	TRBJ1-1	CASSEFPGQGRMNTEAFF	TGTGCCAGCAGTGAATTTCCGGGACAGGGGCGCATGAACACTGAAGCTTTCTTT
many	NA	TRBV5-5	TRBJ1-1	CASSVGRNTEAFF	TGTGCCAGCAGCGTGGGACGTAACACTGAAGCTTTCTTT
many	TRBD1	TRBV2	TRBJ1-6	CASREDRGVRNSPLHF	TGTGCCAGCAGAGAGGACAGGGGAGTTCGTAATTCACCCCTCCACTTT
NA	NA	TRBV29-1	TRBJ1-6	CSVQVGVDSPLHF	TGCAGCGTTCAAGTAGGGGTCGATTCACCCCTCCACTTT
few	TRBD2	TRBV20-1	TRBJ2-3	CSATRGSSGRFSTDTQYF	TGCAGTGCTACCCGGGGGTCTAGCGGGCGGTTTAGCACAGATACGCAGTATTTT
many	NA	TRBV5-1	TRBJ2-6	CASSLVGSGANVLTF	TGCGCCAGCAGCTTGGTAGGGTCTGGGGCCAACGTCCTGACTTTC
NA	NA	TRBV11-2	TRBJ1-5	CASVLGSGCPSLSNQPQHF	TGTGCCAGCGTCTTGGGAAGCGGGTGTCCCTCTTTAAGCAATCAGCCCCAGCATTTT
few	TRBD2	TRBV30	TRBJ2-5	CALILAGGGETQYF	TGTGCCTTAATCCTAGCGGGAGGAGGCGAGACCCAGTACTTC
NA	NA	TRBV5-6	TRBJ2-7	CASTATLPYEQYF	TGTGCCAGCACCGCGACGCTCCCCTACGAGCAATACTTC
NA	NA	TRBV29-1	TRBJ2-1	CSVASRPSSYNEQFF	TGCAGCGTTGCCTCGAGACCGAGCTCCTACAATGAGCAGTTCTTC
many	NA	TRBV6-5	TRBJ1-5	CASSSSPYTDQPQHF	TGTGCCAGCAGCTCCTCCCCGTACACAGATCAGCCCCAGCATTTT
NA	NA	TRBV2	TRBJ2-7	CASRDLVGGPYEQYF	TGTGCCAGCAGGGACCTCGTCGGCGGCCCCTACGAGCAGTACTTC
NA	NA	TRBV24-1	TRBJ2-2	CATSDFGMGPNTGELSF	TGTGCCACCAGTGATTTCGGGATGGGACCGAACACCGGGGAGCTGTCTTTT
many	NA	TRBV20-1	TRBJ2-1	CSSERTYNEQFF	TGCAGCTCGGAGCGGACCTACAATGAGCAGTTCTTC
NA	TRBD1	TRBV15	TRBJ2-7	CATSTRTGTVYEQYF	TGTGCCACCAGCACTCGGACAGGGACGGTCTACGAGCAGTACTTC
many	NA	TRBV12-3/TRBV12-4	TRBJ2-3	CASSPRSDTQYF	TGTGCCAGCAGCCCCAGATCGGATACGCAGTATTTT